This T cell receptor beta chain was captured in a study of blood T cell repertoires in COVID-19. Study context: T cells, B-cell-depleted T cells, or PBMCs supplied cDNA or gDNA.

This CDR3 is 15 amino acids long. The J segment lost 5 bases and the V segment lost 4 bases, leaving 8 bases of the junction unmatched. Looked up from germline, CDR1 is LGHDT and CDR2 is YNNKEL (reference sequence). Original methodology: By means of reference gene primer amplification, nucleated cell counts were estimated. Libraries were prepared by immunoSEQ multiplex PCR; TCRdb keeps only in-frame clonotypes and omits some of them. Clone size and V and J calls were adopted from that table, with D and trimming inferred from the DNA. The table records fewer than 500,000 clones, roughly 90% of them present only once.

The receptor's source is a young woman with acute or convalescent COVID-19. The specimen sequenced was peripheral blood. The chain is built from TRBV3-1 (or the pseudogene TRBV3-2) and TRBJ2-5; 9 nucleotides match TRBD1. Here the CDR3 DNA reads TGTGCCAGCAGCCGACAGACAGGGGGGATTGAGACCCAGTACTTC. Protein: CASSRQTGGIETQYF.